One sample yielded the 9 T cell receptor beta chains listed below, sequenced in a study of T cell responses to AZD1222 COVID-19 vaccine (dated by TCRdb to about 2021). The library was built by means of the immunoSEQ multiplex PCR assay. In its TCRdb copy, this immuneACCESS table keeps in-frame sequences only and misses some clones. Where compared with another copy, unresolved V genes explain less than half of these, and the others have no known cause. Counted in this sample were about 110,000 clones; 90% of them appeared once. Less than 6% of the sample lies in the top ten. The sample's time point label, decoded: baseline before first vaccination. The sample in question was peripheral blood, obtained on day 0 of AZD1222 vaccination. The receptors come from an adult in good health.

The V and J genes are TRBV5-4 and TRBJ2-3; D gene uncertain. Germline V CDR1 and CDR2: SGHNT, YYREEE (reference sequence). V lost 0 bases and J lost 4, with 9 bases in between. The CDR3 has 14 residues. The CDR3 DNA reads TGTGCCAGCAGCTTGGAGTTAGCACCAGATACGCAGTATTTT. Its protein product is CASSLELAPDTQYF.

The chain is built from TRBV18 and TRBJ1-4; 8 nucleotides align to TRBD1. The V and J ends lost 5 bases and 3 bases, in that order; junction bases with no gene match: 8. Germline V gene sequence: CDR1 KGHSH, CDR2 LQKENI. The CDR3 totals 16 residues. The CDR3: CASSSIQGAANEKLFF. In nucleotides, the CDR3 is TGTGCCAGCTCATCGATTCAGGGGGCCGCTAATGAAAAACTGTTTTTT.

CDR3 protein: CASTPRNYGYTF. The CDR3 nucleotides are TGTGCCAGCACCCCCAGGAACTATGGCTACACCTTC. This rearrangement joins TRBV12-3 or TRBV12-4 to TRBJ1-2, with D unclear. The CDR3 is made up of 12 amino acids. Trimming pared 7 bases from V and 2 bases from J, leaving 8 bases between.

This chain joins TRBV18 and TRBJ2-7, with D perhaps TRBD1 (5 bases). The CDR3 is 12 amino acids. Germline CDR1 and CDR2: KGHSH and LQKENI. The V end was cut by 6 bases, the J end by 3 bases, with 9 bases between. The CDR3 sequence is CASSRDSYEQYF. Here the CDR3 DNA reads TGTGCCAGCTCGCGCGACAGCTACGAGCAGTACTTC.

This sequence joins TRBV3-1 (or the pseudogene TRBV3-2) and TRBJ1-1; 7 nucleotides match TRBD1. After removal of 3 bases from V and 6 bases from J, the junction contained 4 bases not matched to a gene. The length of the CDR3 is 13 residues. Germline CDR1 is LGHDT and CDR2 is YNNKEL (reference sequence). DNA for the CDR3: TGTGCCAGCAGCCAGGGCAGGGGGGCTGAAGCTTTCTTT. It translates to CASSQGRGAEAFF.

The V call is TRBV19, the J call TRBJ1-1; TRBD1 agrees at 7 bases. V gave up 5 bases and J gave up 7 bases; unmatched junction bases: 10. In germline, CDR1 is LNHDA, CDR2 SQIVND (reference sequence). The CDR3 runs 14 residues. The CDR3 bases are TGTGCCAGTAGTCCTAGACAGGGCCCTTATGAAGCTTTCTTT. This translates into CASSPRQGPYEAFF. The variable domain in full, completed from reference TRBV19 and TRBJ1-1, reads DGGITQSPKYLFRKEGQNVTLSCEQNLNHDAMYWYRQDPGQGLRLIYYSQIVNDFQKGDIAEGYSVSREKKESFPLTVTSAQKNPTAFYLCASSPRQGPYEAFFGQGTRLTVV.

The rearrangement uses TRBV7-6 and TRBJ1-1, with D unresolved. Germline lookup yields CDR1 SGHVS and CDR2 FNYEAQ. The CDR3 consists of 13 residues. Trimming removed 8 bases at V and 0 bases at J, with 10 bases between. The CDR3 is CASGWGMNTEAFF. The CDR3 DNA is TGTGCCAGCGGCTGGGGAATGAACACTGAAGCTTTCTTT.

The chain couples TRBV28 to TRBJ1-1, with D hard to call. V was pared by 1 base and J by 3 bases, with 3 bases between. The CDR3 is 12 amino acids. The germline CDR1 and CDR2 sequences are MDHEN and SYDVKM. The CDR3 sequence is CASSLSDTEAFF. The CDR3 DNA sequence: TGTGCCAGCAGTTTATCGGACACTGAAGCTTTCTTT.

V gene TRBV9 combines with J gene TRBJ2-1; D perhaps matches TRBD2 (6 bases). V was shortened by 3 bases and J by 12 bases, with 16 bases between the two germline ends. The CDR3 is 13 amino acids. CDR1 and CDR2 from the germline V gene are SGDLS and YYNGEE. CDR3 residues: CASSDPLLSGQFF. CDR3 in DNA: TGTGCCAGCAGCGACCCCCTCCTTAGCGGGCAGTTCTTC.